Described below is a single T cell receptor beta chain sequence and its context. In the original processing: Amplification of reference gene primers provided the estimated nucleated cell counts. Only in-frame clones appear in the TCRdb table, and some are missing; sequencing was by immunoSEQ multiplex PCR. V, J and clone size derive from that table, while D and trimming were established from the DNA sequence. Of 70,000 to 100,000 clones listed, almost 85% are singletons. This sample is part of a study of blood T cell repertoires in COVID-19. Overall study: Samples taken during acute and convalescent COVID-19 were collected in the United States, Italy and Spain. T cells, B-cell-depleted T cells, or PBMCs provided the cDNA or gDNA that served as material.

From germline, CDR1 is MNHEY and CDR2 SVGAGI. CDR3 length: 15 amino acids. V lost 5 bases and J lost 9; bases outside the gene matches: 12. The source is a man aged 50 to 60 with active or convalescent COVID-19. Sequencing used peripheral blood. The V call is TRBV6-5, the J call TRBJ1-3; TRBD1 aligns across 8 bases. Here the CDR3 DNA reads TGTGCCAGCAGTAGCCGGACAGGGATTATAACCACCATATATTTT. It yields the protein CASSSRTGIITTIYF.